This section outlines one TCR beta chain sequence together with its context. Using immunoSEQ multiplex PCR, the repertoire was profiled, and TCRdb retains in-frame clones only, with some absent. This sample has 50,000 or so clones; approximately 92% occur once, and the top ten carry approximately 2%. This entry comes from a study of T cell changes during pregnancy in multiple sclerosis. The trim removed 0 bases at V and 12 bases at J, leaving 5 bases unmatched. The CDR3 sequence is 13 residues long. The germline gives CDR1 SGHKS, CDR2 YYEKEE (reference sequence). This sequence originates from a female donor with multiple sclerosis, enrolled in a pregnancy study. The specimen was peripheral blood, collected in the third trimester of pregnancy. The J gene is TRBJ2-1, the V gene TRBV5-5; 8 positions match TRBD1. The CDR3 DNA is TGTGCCAGCAGCTTGGAAGGGACAGGAGTGCAGTTCTTC. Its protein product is CASSLEGTGVQFF.